The 14 T cell receptor beta chains below all came from one sample that was sequenced in a study of circulating and synovial CD4+ cells in juvenile arthritis. The protocol was immunoSEQ multiplex PCR, while the TCRdb copy is restricted to in-frame clones and leaves out a portion. The sample holds 39,000 or so clones, around 95% seen once. Material: CD4+ T cells from blood. The receptors shown here come from a human donor with juvenile idiopathic arthritis.

The CDR3: CASSRQGRNSPLHF. The CDR3 DNA sequence: TGTGCCAGCAGTAGACAGGGGAGGAATTCACCCCTCCACTTT. V usage is TRBV28 and J usage is TRBJ1-6; TRBD1 agrees at 8 bases. V lost 5 bases and J lost 7; bases outside the gene matches: 4. Germline lookup yields CDR1 MDHEN and CDR2 SYDVKM. This CDR3 contains 14 residues.

The CDR3 is CASSGSPFTSGGTDTQYF. The CDR3 DNA reads TGCGCCAGCAGTGGGTCTCCCTTCACTAGCGGGGGTACAGATACGCAGTATTTT. The chain is built from TRBV10-1 and TRBJ2-3; 11 positions match TRBD2. The CDR3 covers 18 residues. The germline V gene has CDR1 WNHNN and CDR2 SYGVQD (reference sequence). Trimming at V came to 4 bases and at J to 3 bases, leaving 12 bases not matched to a gene.

The chain is built from TRBV19 and TRBJ2-5, with D possibly being TRBD1 (5 bases). Germline V gene lookup returns CDR1 LNHDA and CDR2 SQIVND (reference sequence). CDR3 length: 12 residues. The V end was cut by 4 bases, the J end by 4 bases, with 7 bases between. CDR3 nucleotides: TGTGCCAGTAGTACCAGGGCAGAGACCCAGTACTTC. This translates into CASSTRAETQYF.

The chain is built from TRBV11-3 and TRBJ2-3; 7 bases fit TRBD2. Germline V CDR1 and CDR2: SGHNT, YENEEA. CDR3 length: 15 amino acids. J lost 2 bases, V lost 1 base, and 3 bases had no gene match. The chain's CDR3 is CASSLAGTTTDTQYF. In DNA form, the CDR3 reads TGTGCCAGCAGCTTAGCAGGGACTACCACAGATACGCAGTATTTT.

The chain recombines TRBV13 with TRBJ2-5, with TRBD1 matching over 7 bases. The germline V gene has CDR1 PRHDT and CDR2 FYEKMQ (reference sequence). V gave up 2 bases and J gave up 5 bases; unmatched junction bases: 5. The CDR3 is made up of 14 amino acids. CDR3 residues: CASSLRGLEETQYF. As DNA, the CDR3 is TGTGCCAGCAGCTTAAGGGGGCTGGAGGAGACCCAGTACTTC.

This clone appeared a few times. The rearrangement joins TRBV19 to TRBJ1-5; 7 nucleotides agree with TRBD1. The junction had 13 bases not matched to a gene; V was cut back by 5 bases and J by 6 bases. Looked up from germline, CDR1 is LNHDA and CDR2 is SQIVND (reference sequence). The CDR3 is made up of 16 amino acids. In DNA form, the CDR3 reads TGTGCCAGTAGTCGAGTTGCGACAGGGCTCTTTCAGCCCCAGCATTTT. Translating it yields CASSRVATGLFQPQHF.

This clone was recorded once. The chain uses TRBV5-6 and TRBJ2-7; possible D gene TRBD2, 6 bases. Looked up from germline, CDR1 is SGHDT and CDR2 is YYEEEE. The V and J ends lost 4 bases and 4 bases respectively, with 9 bases between them. The CDR3 contains 12 residues. DNA of the CDR3: TGTGCCAGCAGCAAAGGGAGGTACGAGCAGTACTTC. Its protein is CASSKGRYEQYF.

The J gene is TRBJ2-1, the V gene TRBV2; 8 bases line up with TRBD1. The CDR3 extends over 13 amino acids. Trimming at V came to 11 bases and at J to 5 bases, leaving 8 bases not matched to a gene. CDR1 SNHLY and CDR2 FYNNEI come from the germline V gene. The CDR3 sequence: CAGAGGFNNEQFF. CDR3 DNA: TGTGCCGGGGCAGGGGGCTTTAACAATGAGCAGTTCTTC.

This clone was detected a few times. The chain links TRBV7-2 to TRBJ2-7; D perhaps matches TRBD1 (5 bases). Germline assignment: CDR1 SGHTA and CDR2 FQGNSA. This CDR3 is 19 amino acids long. Trimming removed 5 bases from V and 2 bases from J, with 28 bases in between. CDR3 amino acids: CASSPVGLRGPQRPYEQYF. DNA for the CDR3: TGTGCCAGCAGCCCCGTGGGCTTAAGGGGTCCCCAACGGCCCTACGAGCAGTACTTC. Variable domain in full (rest from reference TRBV7-2 and TRBJ2-7): GAGVSQSPSNKVTEKGKDVELRCDPISGHTALYWYRQSLGQGLEFLIYFQGNSAPDKSGLPSDRFSAERTGGSVSTLTIQRTQQEDSAVYLCASSPVGLRGPQRPYEQYFGPGTRLTVT.

The chain is built from TRBV4-2 and TRBJ2-1, with D uncertain. V was cut by 2 bases and J by 5 bases, with 4 bases left in between. The CDR3 length is 12 residues. Germline lookup yields CDR1 LGHNA and CDR2 YNFKEQ. The CDR3: CASSQLNNEQFF. In DNA, the CDR3 is TGTGCCAGCAGCCAATTAAACAATGAGCAGTTCTTC.

The rearrangement joins TRBV6-6 to TRBJ1-1, with 9 nucleotides matching TRBD1. The germline gives CDR1 MNHNY, CDR2 SVGAGI (reference sequence). Trimming removed 2 bases from V and 11 bases from J; junction bases left unmatched: 6. The CDR3 is 13 residues long. The CDR3 reads CASSYLGQGYAFF. In nucleotides, the CDR3 is TGTGCCAGCAGTTACCTTGGACAGGGGTATGCTTTCTTT.

V is TRBV19 and J is TRBJ1-3; D is unresolved. Germline lookup yields CDR1 LNHDA and CDR2 SQIVND (reference sequence). The CDR3 loop spans 18 amino acids. V was shortened by 0 bases and J by 0 bases, with 15 bases between the two germline ends. Here the CDR3 DNA reads TGTGCCAGTAGTATAGATCTTGGGCAGATTTACTCTGGAAACACCATATATTTT. This gives the protein CASSIDLGQIYSGNTIYF.

The rearrangement joins TRBV7-9 to TRBJ1-2; TRBD1 aligns across 10 bases. Per germline, CDR1 SEHNR and CDR2 FQNEAQ (reference sequence). Germline trimming cut 4 bases from V and 8 bases from J; bases unmatched to any gene: 4. The CDR3 covers 13 residues. In nucleotides, the CDR3 is TGTGCCAGCAGCTCGACAGGGGGCGAGGGCTACACCTTC. Encoded protein: CASSSTGGEGYTF.

The V gene is TRBV30, the J gene TRBJ2-2, with D tentatively TRBD2 (6 bases). Germline V gene lookup returns CDR1 GTSNPN and CDR2 SVGIG (reference sequence). Trimming stripped 3 bases from V and 6 bases from J, with 8 bases between. The CDR3 loop spans 12 amino acids. The CDR3 loop is CAWRGGPGELFF. As DNA, the CDR3 is TGTGCCTGGAGGGGGGGTCCCGGGGAGCTGTTTTTT.